Below are 22 T cell receptor beta chains sequenced from a single sample in a study of blood T cells in healthy people across ages. A second about 7 to 12 cycle PCR used barcoded and J-beta primers. TCRdb independently ran MiXCR on the 5' RACE reads; one entry per CDR3 protein. The table includes about 1.1 million distinct CDR3 sequences, roughly two fifths detected once. Material for sequencing was blood. These receptors were taken from a man aged 18 to 29 in good health.

This clonotype was picked up many times. The V and J genes are TRBV14 and TRBJ2-1; 7 bases line up with TRBD2. V lost 1 base, J lost 9 bases, and 9 bases stayed unmatched. CDR3 length: 15 amino acids. CDR1 and CDR2 from the germline V gene are SGHDN and FVKESK. CDR3 residues: CASSQARLAGFEQFF. In DNA form, the CDR3 reads TGTGCCAGCAGCCAAGCGCGACTAGCTGGCTTTGAGCAGTTCTTC. The full variable domain, completed using reference TRBV14 and TRBJ2-1, is EAGVTQFPSHSVIEKGQTVTLRCDPISGHDNLYWYRRVMGKEIKFLLHFVKESKQDESGMPNNRFLAERTGGTYSTLKVQPAELEDSGVYFCASSQARLAGFEQFFGPGTRLTVL.

V usage is TRBV5-1 and J usage is TRBJ2-5, with D uncertain. Trimming stripped 4 bases from V and 2 bases from J, with 15 bases between. The CDR3 length is 15 residues. Germline V gives CDR1 SGHRS, CDR2 YFSETQ. CDR3 in amino acids: CASSPQGNNQETQYF. Here the CDR3 DNA reads TGCGCCAGCAGCCCCCAAGGAAATAATCAAGAGACCCAGTACTTC.

The chain joins TRBV12-3 or TRBV12-4 to TRBJ1-2, with D possibly TRBD1 on 6 matching bases. The CDR3 sequence is 14 residues long. The V gene lost 6 bases and the J gene lost 5 bases, with 16 bases spanning the gap. CDR3 residues: CASSPIGGAYGYTF. The CDR3, as DNA: TGTGCCAGCAGCCCCATTGGGGGGGCATATGGCTACACCTTC.

This clonotype was counted between two and nine times. The chain recombines TRBV7-6 with TRBJ2-5; D may be TRBD1 (6 bases). The CDR3 is 14 amino acids. Germline V CDR1 and CDR2: SGHVS, FNYEAQ. Deletions cut 2 bases from V and 5 bases from J, with 12 bases between. In nucleotides, the CDR3 is TGTGCCAGCAGCTTAAAACAGGGAAGGGAGACCCAGTACTTC. It is translated as CASSLKQGRETQYF. Full variable domain (missing parts from reference TRBV7-6 and TRBJ2-5): GAGVSQSPRYKVTKRGQDVALRCDPISGHVSLYWYRQALGQGPEFLTYFNYEAQQDKSGLPNDRFSAERPEGSISTLTIQRTEQRDSAMYRCASSLKQGRETQYFGPGTRLLVL.

The sample holds a few counts of this clonotype. The chain recombines TRBV9 with TRBJ1-2; D is perhaps TRBD1 (5 bases). The CDR3 length is 14 residues. Trimming stripped 6 bases from V and 2 bases from J, with 14 bases between. Germline V gene data show CDR1 as SGDLS and CDR2 as YYNGEE. The CDR3 sequence: CASTNGTGNYGYTF. The CDR3 DNA sequence: TGTGCCAGCACCAATGGGACGGGGAACTATGGCTACACCTTC.

The chain employs TRBV3-1 and TRBJ1-2; tentatively, D is TRBD1 (5 bases). CDR3 length: 17 amino acids. Deletions cut 0 bases from V and 2 bases from J, with 16 bases between. Germline assignment: CDR1 LGHDT and CDR2 YNNKEL (reference sequence). In nucleotides, the CDR3 is TGTGCCAGCAGCCAAGAAAGGGCACGGGGGACCAACTATGGCTACACCTTC. Its protein is CASSQERARGTNYGYTF.

The chain employs TRBV28 and TRBJ2-1; TRBD1 matches at 7 bases. The tail of the sequence fits TRBJ2-7 better, so the J call may be wrong. From germline, CDR1 is MDHEN and CDR2 SYDVKM. The CDR3 loop spans 15 amino acids. In DNA form, the CDR3 reads TGTGCCAGCATCGACAGGGAAAGGTCCTACAATGAGCAGTACTTC. It yields the protein CASIDRERSYNEQYF.

In regard to this clonotype: It may be a read error: a sequence one base away is much more abundant. The chain carries TRBV29-1 and TRBJ2-1, with 8 bases lining up with TRBD2. In germline, CDR1 is SQVTM, CDR2 ANQGSEA. The CDR3 sequence is 12 residues long. The V segment lost 6 bases and the J segment 8 bases; nucleotides outside the gene matches: 6. The CDR3 bases are TGCAGCGTGCGGACTAGCCCTTATGAGCAGTTCTTC. Its translation is CSVRTSPYEQFF.

The chain employs TRBV6-1 and TRBJ1-1; D gene unclear. This CDR3 spans 12 amino acids. Per the germline V gene, CDR1 is MNHNS and CDR2 is SASEGT. The V and J ends lost 5 bases and 7 bases respectively, with 11 bases between them. DNA of the CDR3: TGTGCCAGCAGTCTCGTAGCGATTGAAGCTTTCTTT. This encodes CASSLVAIEAFF.

There are a few counts of this clonotype. The chain employs TRBV12-3 or TRBV12-4 and TRBJ1-1; D remains ambiguous. The V and J ends lost 5 bases and 0 bases respectively, with 13 bases between them. This CDR3 comprises 15 residues. CDR3 DNA sequence: TGTGCCAGCAGTCGGCAGACAACCATGAACACTGAAGCTTTCTTT. This sequence encodes CASSRQTTMNTEAFF.

The chain employs TRBV2 and TRBJ2-4, with a tentative D call TRBD2 (6 bases). Between the trimmed V and J ends, which lost 8 bases and 2 bases, there was a span of 13 bases. Germline V gene sequence: CDR1 SNHLY, CDR2 FYNNEI. The CDR3 length is 14 residues. The CDR3 loop is CASGPGGSKNIQYF. CDR3 DNA sequence: TGTGCCAGCGGACCTGGGGGGTCCAAAAACATTCAGTACTTC.

This chain links TRBV28 with TRBJ1-1, with unresolved D. This CDR3 is 12 amino acids long. Germline CDR1 reads MDHEN; CDR2 reads SYDVKM. Trimming removed 7 bases from V and 8 bases from J, with 14 bases in between. Here the CDR3 reads CASTRVGIEAFF. CDR3 coding DNA: TGTGCCAGCACCCGGGTGGGGATAGAAGCTTTCTTT.

The chain combines TRBV2 with TRBJ2-3; a weak D match, TRBD1 (6 bases). The CDR3 is made up of 16 amino acids. The V and J ends lost 2 bases and 3 bases respectively, with 15 bases between them. In germline, CDR1 is SNHLY, CDR2 FYNNEI. CDR3 nucleotide sequence: TGTGCCAGCAGTGAATTAGAGACAGGAGCAACAGATACGCAGTATTTT. It translates to CASSELETGATDTQYF.

The chain joins TRBV4-1 to TRBJ2-3; 9 nucleotides line up with TRBD1. V lost 4 bases to trimming and J lost 2 bases; unmatched junction nucleotides: 7. The CDR3 loop spans 16 amino acids. Germline V gives CDR1 MGHRA, CDR2 YSYEKL. The CDR3 coding sequence is TGCGCCAGCAGCCGCTCGGACAGGGGTTTCACAGATACGCAGTATTTT. Protein: CASSRSDRGFTDTQYF.

This clonotype turned up a few times. CDR3 sequence (DNA): TGCGCCAGCAGCTGGGGTGGGGCAAGCAATCAGCCCCAGCATTTT. It yields the protein CASSWGGASNQPQHF. This rearrangement joins TRBV5-1 to TRBJ1-5; weak D call: TRBD1 (5 bases). V was trimmed by 3 bases and J by 1 base, leaving 11 bases between them. The CDR3 runs 15 residues. Germline values: CDR1 SGHRS, CDR2 YFSETQ.

The rearrangement joins TRBV7-3 to TRBJ2-7, with TRBD1 as a possible D gene (5 bases). The CDR3 extends over 14 amino acids. Germline lookup yields CDR1 SGHTA and CDR2 FQGTGA. V was clipped by 6 bases and J by 2 bases, with 14 bases between them. As DNA, the CDR3 is TGTGCCAGCAGAGGATTGGGGCCCACCTACGAGCAGTACTTC. Amino acids: CASRGLGPTYEQYF.

The genes are TRBV18 and TRBJ2-1; no reliable D call. V lost 0 bases to trimming and J lost 10 bases, with 13 bases between them. Germline V gene sequence: CDR1 KGHSH, CDR2 LQKENI. The CDR3 length is 14 residues. The CDR3 DNA reads as TGTGCCAGCTCACCACCTCTTGAGGTTTTGGAGCAGTTCTTC. Residues: CASSPPLEVLEQFF.

This clonotype has just a few counts. This chain joins TRBV12-3 or TRBV12-4 and TRBJ2-3; no definite D call. Trimming shortened V by 1 base and J by 4 bases, and 6 bases separated the two germline ends. There are 13 residues in the CDR3. The CDR3 region has the DNA TGTGCCAGCAGTTTAGGAAATCCAGATACGCAGTATTTT. It translates to CASSLGNPDTQYF.

V is TRBV5-1 and J is TRBJ2-7, with unresolved D. The CDR3 contains 12 residues. V shed 0 bases and J shed 7 bases, with 8 bases lying between them. Germline lookup yields CDR1 SGHRS and CDR2 YFSETQ. CDR3 bases: TGCGCCAGCAGCTTGGCCAATCTTGAGCAGTACTTC. It codes for CASSLANLEQYF.

The chain links TRBV20-1 to TRBJ1-4, with D maybe TRBD1 (5 bases). Germline CDR1 DFQATT, CDR2 SNEGSKA (reference sequence). The V and J ends lost 4 bases and 3 bases respectively, with 6 bases between them. CDR3 length: 12 residues. The CDR3 nucleotides read TGCAGTGCTAAAGGGGCTAATGAAAAACTGTTTTTT. Translating it yields CSAKGANEKLFF.

This clonotype has a handful of counts. CDR3 in DNA: TGTGCCAGCAGCCAAGTAGGGAGGGATTCACCCCTCCACTTT. As protein: CASSQVGRDSPLHF. The V call is TRBV3-1, the J call TRBJ1-6, with unresolved D. Germline-derived CDR1 and CDR2 are LGHDT and YNNKEL (reference sequence). The germline V and J ends were trimmed by 1 base and 8 bases, with 9 bases remaining between them. This CDR3 comprises 14 residues.

As regards this clonotype: The junction does not match germline at one end; this may be a read error. The chain uses TRBV5-1 and TRBJ2-1; tentative D call: TRBD2 (5 bases). The CDR3 runs 15 residues. CDR1 and CDR2 from the germline V gene are SGHRS and YFSETQ. The CDR3 nucleotides are TGCGCCAGCGGCTTGCGGGTGGCGGGTCGCGATGAGCAGTTCTTC. This sequence encodes CASGLRVAGRDEQFF.